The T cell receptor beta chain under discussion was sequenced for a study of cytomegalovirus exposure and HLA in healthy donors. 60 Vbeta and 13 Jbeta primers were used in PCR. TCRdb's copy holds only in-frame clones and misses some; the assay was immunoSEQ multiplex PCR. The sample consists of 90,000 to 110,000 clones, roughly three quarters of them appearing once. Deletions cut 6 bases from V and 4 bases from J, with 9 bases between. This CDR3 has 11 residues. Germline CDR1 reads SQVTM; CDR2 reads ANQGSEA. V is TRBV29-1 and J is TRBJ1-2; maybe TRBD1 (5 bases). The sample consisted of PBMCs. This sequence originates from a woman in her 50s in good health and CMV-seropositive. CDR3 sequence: CSVQGGYGYTF. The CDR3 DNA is TGCAGCGTGCAGGGCGGCTATGGCTACACCTTC.